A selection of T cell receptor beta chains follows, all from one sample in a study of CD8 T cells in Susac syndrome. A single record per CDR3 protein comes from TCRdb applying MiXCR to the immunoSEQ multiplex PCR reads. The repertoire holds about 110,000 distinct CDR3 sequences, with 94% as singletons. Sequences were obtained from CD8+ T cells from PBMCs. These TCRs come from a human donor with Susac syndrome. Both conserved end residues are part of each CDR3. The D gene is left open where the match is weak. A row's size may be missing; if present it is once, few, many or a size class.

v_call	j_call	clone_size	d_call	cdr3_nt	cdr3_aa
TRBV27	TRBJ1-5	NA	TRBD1	TGTGCCAGCAGTATCCAGGGGGCGAGCGTTCAGCCCCAGCATTTT	CASSIQGASVQPQHF
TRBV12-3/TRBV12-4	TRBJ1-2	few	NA	TGTGCCAGCAGTTTAGGAGGGTCTAATTATGGCTACACCTTC	CASSLGGSNYGYTF
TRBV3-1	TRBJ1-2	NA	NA	TGTGCCAGCAGCCAAGATGGGGGTTGGGCCTATGGCTACACCTTC	CASSQDGGWAYGYTF
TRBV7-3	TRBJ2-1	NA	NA	TGTGCCAGCAGCTCCGGGACCAACAATGAGCAGTTCTTC	CASSSGTNNEQFF
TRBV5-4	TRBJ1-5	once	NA	TGTGCCATGCCGAGGGCCCCTTGGAATCAGCCCCAGCATTTT	CAMPRAPWNQPQHF
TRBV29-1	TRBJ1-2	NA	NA	TGCAGCGTCCGGGGAGACATGACGAGGGGCTACACCTTC	CSVRGDMTRGYTF
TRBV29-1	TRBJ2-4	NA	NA	TGCAGCGTTGAGACCGGGGGCAAAAACATTCAGTACTTC	CSVETGGKNIQYF
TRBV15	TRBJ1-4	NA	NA	TGTGCCACCAGCAACCCCGGGACGCAGGAAAAACTGTTTTTT	CATSNPGTQEKLFF
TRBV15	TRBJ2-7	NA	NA	TGTGCCACCAGCAGAGGGGAGTTGTACGAGCAGTACTTC	CATSRGELYEQYF
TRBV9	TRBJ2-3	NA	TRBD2	TGTGCCAGCAGCCCACTAGCGGGGGGGCCAACAGATACGCAGTATTTT	CASSPLAGGPTDTQYF
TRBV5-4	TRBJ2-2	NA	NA	TGTGCCAAGGGGTCGGGCCCGGTCATCCTAAACACCGGGGAGCTGTTTTTT	CAKGSGPVILNTGELFF
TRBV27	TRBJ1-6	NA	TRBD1	TGTGCCAGCTCAAGGGGACAGACAAATTCACCCCTCCACTTT	CASSRGQTNSPLHF
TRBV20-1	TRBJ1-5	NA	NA	TGCAGTGCTAGAGATTTAGGGGGGCACAATCAGCCCCAGCATTTT	CSARDLGGHNQPQHF